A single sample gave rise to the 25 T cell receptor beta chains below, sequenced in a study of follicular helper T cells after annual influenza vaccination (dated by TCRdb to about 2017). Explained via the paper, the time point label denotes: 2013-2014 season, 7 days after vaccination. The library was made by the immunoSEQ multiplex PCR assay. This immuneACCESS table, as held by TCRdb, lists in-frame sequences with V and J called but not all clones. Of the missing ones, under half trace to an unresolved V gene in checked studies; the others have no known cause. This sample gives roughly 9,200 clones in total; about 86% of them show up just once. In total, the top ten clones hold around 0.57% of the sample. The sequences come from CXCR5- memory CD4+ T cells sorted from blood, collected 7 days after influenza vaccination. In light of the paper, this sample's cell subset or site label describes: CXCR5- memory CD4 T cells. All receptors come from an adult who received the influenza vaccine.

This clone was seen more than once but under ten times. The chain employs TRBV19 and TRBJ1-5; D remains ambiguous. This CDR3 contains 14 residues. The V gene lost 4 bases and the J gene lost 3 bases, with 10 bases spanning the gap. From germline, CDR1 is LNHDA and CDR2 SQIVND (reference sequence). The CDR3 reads CASSSRAYNQPQHF. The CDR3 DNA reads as TGTGCCAGTAGTAGCCGGGCCTACAATCAGCCCCAGCATTTT.

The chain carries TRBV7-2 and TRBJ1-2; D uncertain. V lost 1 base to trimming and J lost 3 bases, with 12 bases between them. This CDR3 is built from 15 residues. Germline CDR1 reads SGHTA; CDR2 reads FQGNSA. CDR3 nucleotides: TGTGCCAGCAGCTTAGTGGAGGGAAGGTACTATGGCTACACCTTC. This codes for CASSLVEGRYYGYTF. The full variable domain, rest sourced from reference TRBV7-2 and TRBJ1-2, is GAGVSQSPSNKVTEKGKDVELRCDPISGHTALYWYRQSLGQGLEFLIYFQGNSAPDKSGLPSDRFSAERTGGSVSTLTIQRTQQEDSAVYLCASSLVEGRYYGYTFGSGTRLTVV.

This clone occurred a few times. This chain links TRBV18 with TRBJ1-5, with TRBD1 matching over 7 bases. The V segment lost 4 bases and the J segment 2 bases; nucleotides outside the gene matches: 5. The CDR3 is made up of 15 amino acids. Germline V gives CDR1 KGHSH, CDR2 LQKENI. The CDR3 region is CASSLQGQGNQPQHF. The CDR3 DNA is TGTGCCAGCTCACTACAGGGGCAAGGCAATCAGCCCCAGCATTTT.

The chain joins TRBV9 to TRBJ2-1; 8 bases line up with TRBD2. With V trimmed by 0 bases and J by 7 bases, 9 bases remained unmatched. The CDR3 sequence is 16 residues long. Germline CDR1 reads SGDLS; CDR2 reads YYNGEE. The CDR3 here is CASSVDPGGSRNEQFF. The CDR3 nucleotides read TGTGCCAGCAGCGTAGACCCGGGGGGGTCTAGGAATGAGCAGTTCTTC.

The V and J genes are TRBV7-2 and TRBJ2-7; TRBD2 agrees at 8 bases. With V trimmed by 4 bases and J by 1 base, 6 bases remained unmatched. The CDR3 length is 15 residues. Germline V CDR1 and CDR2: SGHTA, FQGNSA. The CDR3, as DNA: TGTGCCAGCAGCTCCCGGGGGGGCCGGTCCTACGAGCAGTACTTC. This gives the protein CASSSRGGRSYEQYF.

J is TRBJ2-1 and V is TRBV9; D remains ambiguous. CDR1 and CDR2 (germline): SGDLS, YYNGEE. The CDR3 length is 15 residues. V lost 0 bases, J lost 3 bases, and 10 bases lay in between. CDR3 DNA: TGTGCCAGCAGCGTAGCAGGAGCCAGCTACAATGAGCAGTTCTTC. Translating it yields CASSVAGASYNEQFF. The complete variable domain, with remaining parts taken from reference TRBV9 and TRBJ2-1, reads DSGVTQTPKHLITATGQRVTLRCSPRSGDLSVYWYQQSLDQGLQFLIQYYNGEERAKGNILERFSAQQFPDLHSELNLSSLELGDSALYFCASSVAGASYNEQFFGPGTRLTVL.

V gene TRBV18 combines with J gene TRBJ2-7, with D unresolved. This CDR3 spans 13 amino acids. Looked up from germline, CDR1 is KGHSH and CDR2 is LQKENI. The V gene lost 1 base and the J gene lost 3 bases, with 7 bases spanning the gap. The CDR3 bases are TGTGCCAGCTCACCACAGCACAACTACGAGCAGTACTTC. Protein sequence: CASSPQHNYEQYF.

CDR3 residues: CASSEPSGANVLTF. The CDR3 DNA sequence: TGTGCCAGCAGTGAACCATCTGGGGCCAACGTCCTGACTTTC. V usage is TRBV25-1 and J usage is TRBJ2-6; no clear D. Looked up from germline, CDR1 is MGHDK and CDR2 is SYGVNS. The V end lost 2 bases, the J end lost 1 base, and 3 bases lay between the germline ends. The CDR3 contains 14 residues.

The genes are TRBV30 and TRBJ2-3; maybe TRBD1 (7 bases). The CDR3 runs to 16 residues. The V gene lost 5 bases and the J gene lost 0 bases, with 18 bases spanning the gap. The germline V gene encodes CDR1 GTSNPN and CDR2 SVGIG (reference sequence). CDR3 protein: CAWGPGGSTSTDTQYF. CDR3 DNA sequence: TGTGCCTGGGGCCCAGGGGGGTCAACTAGCACAGATACGCAGTATTTT.

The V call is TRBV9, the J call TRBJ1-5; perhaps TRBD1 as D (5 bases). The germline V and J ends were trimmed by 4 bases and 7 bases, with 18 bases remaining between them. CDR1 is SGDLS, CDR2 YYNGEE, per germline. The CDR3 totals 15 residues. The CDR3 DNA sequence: TGTGCCAGCAGCTCCCTGGGGACGCCTGGGCAGCCCCAGCATTTT. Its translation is CASSSLGTPGQPQHF.

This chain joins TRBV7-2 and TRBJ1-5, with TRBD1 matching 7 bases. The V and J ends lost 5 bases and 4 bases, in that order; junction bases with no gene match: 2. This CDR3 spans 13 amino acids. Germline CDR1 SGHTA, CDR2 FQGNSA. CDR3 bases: TGTGCCAGCAGCACACAGGGGAATCAGCCCCAGCATTTT. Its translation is CASSTQGNQPQHF.

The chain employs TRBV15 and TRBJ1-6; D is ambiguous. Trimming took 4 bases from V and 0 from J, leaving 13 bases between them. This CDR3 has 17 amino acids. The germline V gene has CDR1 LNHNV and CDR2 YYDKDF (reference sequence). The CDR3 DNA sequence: TGTGCCACCAGCACCGGGGAAGAGAGCTCCTATAATTCACCCCTCCACTTT. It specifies CATSTGEESSYNSPLHF.

The CDR3 region has the DNA TGTGCCTGGACTCAACAGGGGGCGGGGGAAAAACTGTTTTTT. It is translated as CAWTQQGAGEKLFF. V usage is TRBV30 and J usage is TRBJ1-4; 9 positions match TRBD1. The CDR3 has 14 amino acids. Germline assignment: CDR1 GTSNPN and CDR2 SVGIG (reference sequence). V gave up 4 bases and J gave up 8 bases; unmatched junction bases: 8.

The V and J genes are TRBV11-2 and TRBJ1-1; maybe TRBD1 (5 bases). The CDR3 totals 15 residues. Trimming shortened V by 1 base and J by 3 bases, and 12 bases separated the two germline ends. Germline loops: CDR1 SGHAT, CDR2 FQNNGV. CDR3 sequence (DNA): TGTGCCAGCAGCTTAGGAGGGGTTGGCGACACTGAAGCTTTCTTT. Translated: CASSLGGVGDTEAFF.

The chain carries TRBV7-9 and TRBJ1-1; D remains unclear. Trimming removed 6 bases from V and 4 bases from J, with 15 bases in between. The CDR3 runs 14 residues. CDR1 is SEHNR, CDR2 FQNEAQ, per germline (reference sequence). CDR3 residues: CASSLTAGSTEAFF. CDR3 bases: TGTGCCAGCAGTCTGACCGCAGGATCCACTGAAGCTTTCTTT.

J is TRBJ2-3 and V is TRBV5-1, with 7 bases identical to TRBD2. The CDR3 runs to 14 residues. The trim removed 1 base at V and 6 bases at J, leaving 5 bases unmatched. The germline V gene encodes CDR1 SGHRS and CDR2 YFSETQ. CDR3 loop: CASSLRAGTDTQYF. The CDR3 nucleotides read TGCGCCAGCAGCTTGCGAGCGGGGACTGATACGCAGTATTTT. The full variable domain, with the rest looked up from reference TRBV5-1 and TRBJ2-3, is KAGVTQTPRYLIKTRGQQVTLSCSPISGHRSVSWYQQTPGQGLQFLFEYFSETQRNKGNFPGRFSGRQFSNSRSEMNVSTLELGDSALYLCASSLRAGTDTQYFGPGTRLTVL.

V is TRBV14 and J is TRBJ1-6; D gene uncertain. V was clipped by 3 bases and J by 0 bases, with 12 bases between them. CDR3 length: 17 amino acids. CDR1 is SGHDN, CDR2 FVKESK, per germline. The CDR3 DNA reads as TGTGCCAGCAGCCATGAGGGAAGGATCTCCTATAATTCACCCCTCCACTTT. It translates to CASSHEGRISYNSPLHF.

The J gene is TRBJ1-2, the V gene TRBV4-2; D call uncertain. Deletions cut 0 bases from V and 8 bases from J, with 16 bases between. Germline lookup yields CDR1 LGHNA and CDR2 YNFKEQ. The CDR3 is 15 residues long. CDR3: CASSQDVARAGGYTF. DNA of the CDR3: TGTGCCAGCAGCCAAGATGTGGCCCGGGCGGGGGGCTACACCTTC.

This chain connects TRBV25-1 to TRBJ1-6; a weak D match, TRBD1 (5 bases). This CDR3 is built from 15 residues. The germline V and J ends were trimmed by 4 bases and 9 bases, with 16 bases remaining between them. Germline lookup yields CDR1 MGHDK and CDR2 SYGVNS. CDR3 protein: CASSGQLGGSSPLHF. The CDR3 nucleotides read TGTGCCAGCAGTGGACAGTTGGGTGGAAGTTCACCCCTCCACTTT.

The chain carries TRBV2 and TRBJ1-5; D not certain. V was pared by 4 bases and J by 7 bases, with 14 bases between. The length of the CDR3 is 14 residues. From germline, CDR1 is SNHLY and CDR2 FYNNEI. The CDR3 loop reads CASSVLGREQPQHF. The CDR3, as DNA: TGTGCCAGCAGTGTTCTAGGGAGGGAACAGCCCCAGCATTTT.

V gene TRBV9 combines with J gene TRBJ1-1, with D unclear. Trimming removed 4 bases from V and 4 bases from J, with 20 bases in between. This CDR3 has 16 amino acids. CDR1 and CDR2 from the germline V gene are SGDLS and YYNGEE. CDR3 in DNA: TGTGCCAGCAGCCCTCAAGGGTGGTCCCGGAGCACTGAAGCTTTCTTT. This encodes CASSPQGWSRSTEAFF.

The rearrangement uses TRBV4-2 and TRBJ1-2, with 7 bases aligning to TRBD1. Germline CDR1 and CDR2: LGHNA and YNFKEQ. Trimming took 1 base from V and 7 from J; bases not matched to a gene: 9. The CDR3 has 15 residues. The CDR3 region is CASSQGPGQSPGYTF. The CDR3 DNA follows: TGTGCCAGCAGCCAAGGTCCGGGACAGAGTCCTGGCTACACCTTC.

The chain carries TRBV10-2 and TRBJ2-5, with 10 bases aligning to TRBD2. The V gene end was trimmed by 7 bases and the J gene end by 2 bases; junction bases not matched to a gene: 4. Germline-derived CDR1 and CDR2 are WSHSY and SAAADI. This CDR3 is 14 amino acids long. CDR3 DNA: TGCGCCAGCAAAGCGGGGGGGCCTCAAGAGACCCAGTACTTC. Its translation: CASKAGGPQETQYF.

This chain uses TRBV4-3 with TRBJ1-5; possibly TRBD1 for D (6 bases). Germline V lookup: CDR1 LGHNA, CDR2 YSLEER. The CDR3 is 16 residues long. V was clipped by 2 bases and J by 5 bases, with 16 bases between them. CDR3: CASSQLGGEGDQPQHF. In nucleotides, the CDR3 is TGCGCCAGCAGCCAATTAGGGGGTGAGGGAGATCAGCCCCAGCATTTT.

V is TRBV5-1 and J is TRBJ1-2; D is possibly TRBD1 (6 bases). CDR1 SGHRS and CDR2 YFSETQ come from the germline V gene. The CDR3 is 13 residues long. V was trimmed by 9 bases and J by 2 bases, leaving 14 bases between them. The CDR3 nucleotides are TGCGCCACCGGAGACCAGGGGAACTATGGCTACACCTTC. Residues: CATGDQGNYGYTF.